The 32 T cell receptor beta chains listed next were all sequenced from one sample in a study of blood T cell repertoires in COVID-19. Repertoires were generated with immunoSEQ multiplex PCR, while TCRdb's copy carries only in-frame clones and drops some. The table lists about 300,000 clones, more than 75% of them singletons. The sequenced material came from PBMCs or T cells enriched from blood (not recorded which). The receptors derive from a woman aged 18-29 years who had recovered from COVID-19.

The CDR3 DNA reads TGCAGCGTTTCACCCGGTAGCGGGAAAAATAATGAGCAGTTCTTC. Translating gives CSVSPGSGKNNEQFF. The chain links TRBV29-1 to TRBJ2-1; TRBD2 matches at 8 bases. This CDR3 region has 15 residues. With 5 bases clipped from V and 7 bases from J, the junction kept 13 bases outside the gene matches. The germline V gene has CDR1 SQVTM and CDR2 ANQGSEA.

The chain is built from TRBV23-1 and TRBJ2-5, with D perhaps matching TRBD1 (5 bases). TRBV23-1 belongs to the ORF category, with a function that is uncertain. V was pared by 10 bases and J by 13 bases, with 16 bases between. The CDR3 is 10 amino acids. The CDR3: CAKFRGELYF. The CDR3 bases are TGCGCCAAATTTAGGGGCGAGTTGTACTTC.

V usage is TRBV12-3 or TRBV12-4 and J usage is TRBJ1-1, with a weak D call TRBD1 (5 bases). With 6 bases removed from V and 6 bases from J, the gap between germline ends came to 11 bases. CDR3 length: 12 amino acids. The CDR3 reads CASSLQGPEAFF. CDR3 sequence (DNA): TGTGCCAGCAGCCTTCAGGGCCCTGAAGCTTTCTTT.

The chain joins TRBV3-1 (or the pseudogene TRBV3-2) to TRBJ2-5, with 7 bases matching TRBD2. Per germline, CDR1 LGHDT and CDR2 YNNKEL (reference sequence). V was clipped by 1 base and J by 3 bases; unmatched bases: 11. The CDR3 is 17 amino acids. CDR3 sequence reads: CASSQGGGRPFKETQYF. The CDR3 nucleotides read TGTGCCAGCAGCCAAGGCGGCGGGAGACCTTTTAAAGAGACCCAGTACTTC.

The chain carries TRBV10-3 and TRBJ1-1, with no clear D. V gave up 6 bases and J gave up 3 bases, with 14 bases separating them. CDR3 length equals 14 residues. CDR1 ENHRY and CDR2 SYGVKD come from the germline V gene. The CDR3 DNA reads TGTGCCATCAGCCCATTTGGGCGGGACACTGAAGCTTTCTTT. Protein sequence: CAISPFGRDTEAFF.

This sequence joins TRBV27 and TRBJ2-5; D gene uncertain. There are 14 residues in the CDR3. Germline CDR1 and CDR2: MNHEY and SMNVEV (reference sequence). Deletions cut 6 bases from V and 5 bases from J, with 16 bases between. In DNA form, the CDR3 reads TGTGCCAGCAGGTTGACTCCTGCGCGGGAGACCCAGTACTTC. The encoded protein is CASRLTPARETQYF.

The DNA of the CDR3 is TGTGCCAGAACCGAGACACAGACCGGGGAGCTGTTTTTT. Encoded protein: CARTETQTGELFF. The chain recombines TRBV12-3 or TRBV12-4 with TRBJ2-2; D is unclear. V gave up 9 bases and J gave up 5 bases, with 13 bases separating them. This CDR3 region has 13 residues.

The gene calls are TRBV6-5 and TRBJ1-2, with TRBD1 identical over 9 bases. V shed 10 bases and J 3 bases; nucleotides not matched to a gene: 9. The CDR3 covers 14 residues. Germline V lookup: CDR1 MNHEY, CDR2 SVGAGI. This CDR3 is CATTGGALYYGYTF. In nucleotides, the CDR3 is TGTGCCACAACAGGGGGCGCTTTGTACTATGGCTACACCTTC.

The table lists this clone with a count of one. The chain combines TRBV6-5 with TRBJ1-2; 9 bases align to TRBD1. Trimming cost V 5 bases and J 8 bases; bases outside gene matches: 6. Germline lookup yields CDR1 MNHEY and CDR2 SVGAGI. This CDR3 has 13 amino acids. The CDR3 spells CASSPQGAQGYTF. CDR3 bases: TGTGCCAGCAGTCCACAGGGGGCTCAAGGCTACACCTTC.

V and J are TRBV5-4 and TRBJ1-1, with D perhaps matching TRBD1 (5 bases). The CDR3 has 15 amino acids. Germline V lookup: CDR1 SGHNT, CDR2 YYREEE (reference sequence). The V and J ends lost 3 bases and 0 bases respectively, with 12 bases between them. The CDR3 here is CASSSDGHLNTEAFF. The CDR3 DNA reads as TGTGCCAGCAGCTCGGACGGACACCTGAACACTGAAGCTTTCTTT.

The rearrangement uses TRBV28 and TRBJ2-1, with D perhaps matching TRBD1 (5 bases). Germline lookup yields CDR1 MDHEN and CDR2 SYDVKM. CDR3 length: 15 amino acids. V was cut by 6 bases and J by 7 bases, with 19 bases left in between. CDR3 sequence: CASSLSQGFTNEQFF. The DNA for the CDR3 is TGTGCCAGCAGCCTTAGCCAGGGTTTTACGAATGAGCAGTTCTTC.

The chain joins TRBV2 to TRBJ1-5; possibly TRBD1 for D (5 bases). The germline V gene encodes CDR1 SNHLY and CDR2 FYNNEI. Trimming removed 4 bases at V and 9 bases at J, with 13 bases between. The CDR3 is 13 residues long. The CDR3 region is CASSGQYLRPQHF. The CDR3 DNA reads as TGTGCCAGCAGTGGACAGTATTTAAGGCCCCAGCATTTT.

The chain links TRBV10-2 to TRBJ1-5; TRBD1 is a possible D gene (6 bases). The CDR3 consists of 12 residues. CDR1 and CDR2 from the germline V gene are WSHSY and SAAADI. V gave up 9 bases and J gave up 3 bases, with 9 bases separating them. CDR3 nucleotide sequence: TGCGCCAGTGGGACATTCAATCAGCCCCAGCATTTT. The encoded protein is CASGTFNQPQHF.

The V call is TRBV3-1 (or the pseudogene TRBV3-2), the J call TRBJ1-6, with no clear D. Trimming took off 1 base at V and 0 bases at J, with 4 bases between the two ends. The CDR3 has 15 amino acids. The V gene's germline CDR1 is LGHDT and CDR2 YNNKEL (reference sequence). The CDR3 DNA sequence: TGTGCCAGCAGCCAAGGGAGCTCCTATAATTCACCCCTCCACTTT. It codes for CASSQGSSYNSPLHF.

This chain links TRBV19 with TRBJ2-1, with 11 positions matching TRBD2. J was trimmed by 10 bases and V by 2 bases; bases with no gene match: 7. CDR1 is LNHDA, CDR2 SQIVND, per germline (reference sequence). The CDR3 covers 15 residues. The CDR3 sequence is CASSITSGGQAEQFF. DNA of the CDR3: TGTGCCAGTAGTATAACTAGCGGGGGCCAAGCGGAGCAGTTCTTC.

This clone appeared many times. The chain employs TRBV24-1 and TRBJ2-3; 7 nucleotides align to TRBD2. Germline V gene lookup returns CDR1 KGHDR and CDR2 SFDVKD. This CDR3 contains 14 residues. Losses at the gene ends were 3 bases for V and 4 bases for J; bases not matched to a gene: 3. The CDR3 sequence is CATSDLLAPDTQYF. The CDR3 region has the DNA TGTGCCACCAGTGATCTACTAGCGCCAGATACGCAGTATTTT.

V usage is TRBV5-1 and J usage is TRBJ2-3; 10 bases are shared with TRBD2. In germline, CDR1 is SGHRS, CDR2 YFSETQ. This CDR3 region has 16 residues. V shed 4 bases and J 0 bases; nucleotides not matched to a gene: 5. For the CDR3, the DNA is TGCGCCAGCAGCCCGGGACTAGCGACTAGCACAGATACGCAGTATTTT. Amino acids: CASSPGLATSTDTQYF.

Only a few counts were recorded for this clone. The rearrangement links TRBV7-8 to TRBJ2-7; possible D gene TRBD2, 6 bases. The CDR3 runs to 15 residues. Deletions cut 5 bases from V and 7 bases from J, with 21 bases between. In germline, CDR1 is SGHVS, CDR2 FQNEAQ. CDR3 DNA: TGTGCCAGCAGCCCGACGACTAGTGGGGCCTGGGAGCAGTACTTC. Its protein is CASSPTTSGAWEQYF. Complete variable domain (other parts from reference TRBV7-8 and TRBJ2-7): GAGVSQSPRYKVAKRGQDVALRCDPISGHVSLFWYQQALGQGPEFLTYFQNEAQLDKSGLPSDRFFAERPEGSVSTLKIQRTQQEDSAVYLCASSPTTSGAWEQYFGPGTRLTVT.

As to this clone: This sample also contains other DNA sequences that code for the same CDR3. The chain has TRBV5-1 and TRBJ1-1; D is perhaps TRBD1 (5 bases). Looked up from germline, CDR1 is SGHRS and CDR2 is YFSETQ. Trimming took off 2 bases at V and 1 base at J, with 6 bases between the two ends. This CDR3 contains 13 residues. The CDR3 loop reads CASSFGGNTEAFF. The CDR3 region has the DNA TGCGCCAGCAGCTTCGGGGGGAACACTGAAGCTTTCTTT. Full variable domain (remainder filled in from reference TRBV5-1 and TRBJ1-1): KAGVTQTPRYLIKTRGQQVTLSCSPISGHRSVSWYQQTPGQGLQFLFEYFSETQRNKGNFPGRFSGRQFSNSRSEMNVSTLELGDSALYLCASSFGGNTEAFFGQGTRLTVV.

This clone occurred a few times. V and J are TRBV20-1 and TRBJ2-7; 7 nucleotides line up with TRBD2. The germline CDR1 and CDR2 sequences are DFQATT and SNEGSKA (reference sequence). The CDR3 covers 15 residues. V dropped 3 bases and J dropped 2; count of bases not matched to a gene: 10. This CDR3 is CSASPAGSGTYEQYF. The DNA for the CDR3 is TGCAGTGCTAGTCCAGCGGGATCGGGGACCTACGAGCAGTACTTC.

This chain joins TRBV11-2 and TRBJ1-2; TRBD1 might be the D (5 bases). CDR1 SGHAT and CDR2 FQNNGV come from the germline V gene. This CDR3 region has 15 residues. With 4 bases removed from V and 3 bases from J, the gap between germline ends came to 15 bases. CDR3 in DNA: TGTGCCAGCAGCTCCGCAGCGGGACTGCACTATGGCTACACCTTC. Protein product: CASSSAAGLHYGYTF. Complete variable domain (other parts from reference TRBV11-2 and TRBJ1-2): EAGVAQSPRYKIIEKRQSVAFWCNPISGHATLYWYQQILGQGPKLLIQFQNNGVVDDSQLPKDRFSAERLKGVDSTLKIQPAKLEDSAVYLCASSSAAGLHYGYTFGSGTRLTVV.

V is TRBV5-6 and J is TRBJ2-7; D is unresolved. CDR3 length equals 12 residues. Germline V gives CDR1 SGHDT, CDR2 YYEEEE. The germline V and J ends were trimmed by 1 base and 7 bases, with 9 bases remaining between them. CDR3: CASSLSIEEQYF. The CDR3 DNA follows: TGTGCCAGCAGCTTGAGCATCGAAGAGCAGTACTTC.

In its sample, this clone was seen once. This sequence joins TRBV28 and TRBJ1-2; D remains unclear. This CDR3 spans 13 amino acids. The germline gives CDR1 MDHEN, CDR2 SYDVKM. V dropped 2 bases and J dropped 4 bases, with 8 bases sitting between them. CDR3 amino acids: CASSLVQAYGYTF. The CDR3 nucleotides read TGTGCCAGCAGTTTAGTCCAAGCCTATGGCTACACCTTC.

This CDR3 reads CASSLAGHTEAFF. CDR3 in DNA: TGTGCCAGCAGTCTTGCAGGGCACACTGAAGCTTTCTTT. The chain recombines TRBV9 with TRBJ1-1; a possible D gene is TRBD1 (5 bases). The CDR3 is 13 residues long. Germline CDR1 is SGDLS and CDR2 is YYNGEE. V lost 5 bases and J lost 3, with 11 bases in between.

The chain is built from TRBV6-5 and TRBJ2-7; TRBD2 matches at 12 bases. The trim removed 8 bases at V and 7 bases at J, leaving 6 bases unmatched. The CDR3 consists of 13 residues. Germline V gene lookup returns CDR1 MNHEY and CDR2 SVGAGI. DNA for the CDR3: TGTGCCAGCCGACTAGCGGGGGCGCGTGAGCAGTACTTC. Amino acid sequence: CASRLAGAREQYF.

This CDR3 is CASLSGQANEQFF. The CDR3 DNA is TGTGCCAGCCTTAGCGGCCAGGCGAATGAGCAGTTCTTC. The rearrangement joins TRBV28 to TRBJ2-1; possible D gene TRBD2, 6 bases. Per the germline V gene, CDR1 is MDHEN and CDR2 is SYDVKM. This CDR3 is 13 amino acids long. V was clipped by 8 bases and J by 7 bases, with 15 bases between them.

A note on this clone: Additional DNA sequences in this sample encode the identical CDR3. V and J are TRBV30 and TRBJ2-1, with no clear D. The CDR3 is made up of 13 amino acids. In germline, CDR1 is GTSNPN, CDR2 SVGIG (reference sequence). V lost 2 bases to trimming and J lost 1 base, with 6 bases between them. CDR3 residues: CAWSLSSYNEQFF. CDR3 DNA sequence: TGTGCCTGGAGTCTTTCGTCCTACAATGAGCAGTTCTTC. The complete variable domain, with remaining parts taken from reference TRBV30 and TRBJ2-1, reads SQTIHQWPATLVQPVGSPLSLECTVEGTSNPNLYWYRQAAGRGLQLLFYSVGIGQISSEVPQNLSASRPQDRQFILSSKKLLLSDSGFYLCAWSLSSYNEQFFGPGTRLTVL.

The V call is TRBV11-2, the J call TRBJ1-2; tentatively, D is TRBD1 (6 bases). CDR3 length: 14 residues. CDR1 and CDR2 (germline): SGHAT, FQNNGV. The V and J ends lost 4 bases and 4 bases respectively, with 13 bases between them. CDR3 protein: CASSWGGSGYGYTF. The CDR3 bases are TGTGCCAGCAGCTGGGGGGGCTCAGGCTATGGCTACACCTTC.

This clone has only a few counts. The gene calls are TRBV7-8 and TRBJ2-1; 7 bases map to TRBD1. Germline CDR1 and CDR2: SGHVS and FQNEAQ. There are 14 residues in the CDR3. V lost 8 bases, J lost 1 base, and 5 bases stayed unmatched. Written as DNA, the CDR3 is TGTGCCAGCGGAAAGGACAGGTCCTACAATGAGCAGTTCTTC. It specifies CASGKDRSYNEQFF.

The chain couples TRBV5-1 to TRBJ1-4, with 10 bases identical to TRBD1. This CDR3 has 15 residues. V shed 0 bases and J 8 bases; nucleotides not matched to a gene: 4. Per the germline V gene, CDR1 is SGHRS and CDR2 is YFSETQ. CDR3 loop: CASSLAGTGEEKLFF. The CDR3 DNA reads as TGCGCCAGCAGCTTGGCCGGGACAGGGGAGGAAAAACTGTTTTTT.

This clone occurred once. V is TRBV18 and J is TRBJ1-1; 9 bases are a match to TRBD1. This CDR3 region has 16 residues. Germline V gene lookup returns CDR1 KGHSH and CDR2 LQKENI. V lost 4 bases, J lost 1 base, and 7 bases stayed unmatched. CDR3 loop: CASSQTSDRGNTEAFF. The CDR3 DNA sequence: TGTGCCAGCTCACAAACGTCGGACAGGGGGAACACTGAAGCTTTCTTT. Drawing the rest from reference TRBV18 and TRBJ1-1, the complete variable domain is NAGVMQNPRHLVRRRGQEARLRCSPMKGHSHVYWYRQLPEEGLKFMVYLQKENIIDESGMPKERFSAEFPKEGPSILRIQQVVRGDSAAYFCASSQTSDRGNTEAFFGQGTRLTVV.

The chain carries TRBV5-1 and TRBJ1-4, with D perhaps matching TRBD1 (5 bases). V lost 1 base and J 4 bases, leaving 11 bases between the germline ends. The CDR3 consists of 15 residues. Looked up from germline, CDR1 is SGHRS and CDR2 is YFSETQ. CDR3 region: CASSLSDSFNEKLFF. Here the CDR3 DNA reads TGCGCCAGCAGCTTGAGTGACAGCTTTAATGAAAAACTGTTTTTT.